Listed below are T cell receptor beta chains from one sample, sequenced in a study of shared clonotypes between healthy human individuals. Produced via immunoSEQ multiplex PCR; TCRdb's table is partial and in-frame only. The sample consists of fewer than 1.6 million clones, approximately 98.5% of them appearing once. Sequencing input: naive CD4+ T cells sorted from blood. These receptors were obtained from a man aged 30 to 45 in good health. CDR3s include the opening cysteine and the closing phenylalanine or tryptophan. The order of the fields is D gene, V gene, clone size, J gene, CDR3 protein, CDR3 DNA. The D gene is left open where the match is weak. Some rows have no size entry. The others give once, few or many, or a class for an expanded clone.

TRBD1	TRBV27	NA	TRBJ2-7	CASSSDRGSGGRPYEQYF	TGTGCCAGCAGTTCTGACAGGGGGTCGGGCGGTCGTCCCTACGAGCAGTACTTC
NA	TRBV28	once	TRBJ2-7	CASSYGTNYEQYF	TGTGCCAGCAGTTACGGGACAAACTACGAGCAGTACTTC
TRBD2	TRBV10-3	NA	TRBJ2-2	CAISATSGSNTGELFF	TGTGCCATCAGTGCGACTAGCGGTTCGAACACCGGGGAGCTGTTTTTT
TRBD2	TRBV7-3	NA	TRBJ2-3	CASSLSPLAGGYTDTQYF	TGTGCCAGCAGCTTAAGCCCCCTAGCGGGGGGATACACAGATACGCAGTATTTT
NA	TRBV10-3	NA	TRBJ1-2	CAVTLDRANYGYTF	TGTGCCGTGACGTTGGACAGAGCTAACTATGGCTACACCTTC
NA	TRBV5-1	NA	TRBJ2-1	CASSLAIGGLSYNEQFF	TGCGCCAGCAGCTTGGCCATCGGGGGGCTCTCCTACAATGAGCAGTTCTTC
NA	TRBV2	once	TRBJ1-1	CASNLGPGTEAFF	TGTGCCAGCAATTTAGGGCCCGGAACTGAAGCTTTCTTT
NA	TRBV5-4	NA	TRBJ2-7	CASSTRANSYEQYF	TGTGCCAGCAGCACGCGCGCCAACTCCTACGAGCAGTACTTC
NA	TRBV6-5	NA	TRBJ2-7	CASRLLDGYEQYF	TGTGCCAGCCGCCTGCTCGACGGCTACGAGCAGTACTTC
NA	TRBV19	NA	TRBJ2-7	CASSPGAVRPTYEQYF	TGTGCCAGTAGTCCTGGGGCGGTACGCCCAACCTACGAGCAGTACTTC
TRBD1	TRBV9	NA	TRBJ1-2	CASSVADRNYGYTF	TGTGCCAGCAGCGTAGCGGACAGGAACTATGGCTACACCTTC
TRBD1	TRBV18	NA	TRBJ1-4	CASSQDRANEKLFF	TGTGCCAGCTCACAGGACAGGGCTAATGAAAAACTGTTTTTT
TRBD1	TRBV28	NA	TRBJ1-5	CASGQGSQPQHF	TGTGCCAGCGGACAGGGCTCGCAGCCCCAGCATTTT
NA	TRBV29-1	NA	TRBJ2-5	CSVGHSGTQYF	TGCAGCGTTGGTCACAGCGGGACCCAGTACTTC
TRBD2	TRBV4-1	NA	TRBJ2-1	CASSQLMGTSGSYEQFF	TGCGCCAGCAGCCAGCTCATGGGGACTAGCGGGAGTTATGAGCAGTTCTTC
TRBD1	TRBV4-1	NA	TRBJ1-1	CASSQGGGTVNTEAFF	TGCGCCAGCAGCCAAGGTGGTGGGACAGTGAACACTGAAGCTTTCTTT
NA	TRBV14	NA	TRBJ1-1	CASSHRGKNTEAFF	TGTGCCAGCAGCCACCGGGGAAAGAACACTGAAGCTTTCTTT
TRBD1	TRBV5-4	NA	TRBJ2-1	CASSFRDRGNEQFF	TGTGCCAGCAGCTTCCGGGACAGGGGGAATGAGCAGTTCTTC
NA	TRBV9	NA	TRBJ1-1	CASSLHAGGLTEAFF	TGTGCCAGCAGCTTACACGCTGGGGGCCTCACTGAAGCTTTCTTT
TRBD1	TRBV18	NA	TRBJ2-7	CASSPMGQGRFNEQYF	TGTGCCAGCTCACCTATGGGACAGGGTAGGTTTAACGAGCAGTACTTC
TRBD2	TRBV18	NA	TRBJ2-1	CASSVASGSNYEQFF	TGTGCCAGCTCCGTCGCTAGCGGGAGTAACTATGAGCAGTTCTTC
TRBD2	TRBV18	NA	TRBJ2-1	CASSLAGARNEQFF	TGTGCCAGCTCCCTAGCGGGAGCCCGCAATGAGCAGTTCTTC
TRBD2	TRBV5-4	NA	TRBJ2-1	CASSSSGRNEQFF	TGTGCCAGCAGCTCAAGCGGGAGAAATGAGCAGTTCTTC
NA	TRBV20-1	NA	TRBJ2-5	CSGAKETQYF	TGCAGTGGAGCCAAAGAGACCCAGTACTTC
TRBD1	TRBV11-2	once	TRBJ1-5	CASSPGQGSNQPQHF	TGTGCCAGCAGCCCCGGACAGGGAAGCAATCAGCCCCAGCATTTT
NA	TRBV5-1	NA	TRBJ2-2	CASNEPDTGELFF	TGCGCCAGCAACGAGCCAGACACCGGGGAGCTGTTTTTT
NA	TRBV28	NA	TRBJ1-1	CASRGLGGEAFF	TGTGCCAGCAGGGGGCTTGGGGGTGAAGCTTTCTTT
TRBD2	TRBV5-1	NA	TRBJ2-5	CASSPGLAGVGSETQYF	TGCGCCAGCAGCCCCGGACTAGCGGGAGTCGGGTCGGAGACCCAGTACTTC
TRBD2	TRBV29-1	NA	TRBJ2-2	CSFGRGGTGELFF	TGCAGCTTTGGGAGGGGAGGTACCGGGGAGCTGTTTTTT
NA	TRBV20-1	once	TRBJ2-1	CSASGNNEQFF	TGCAGTGCGTCGGGGAACAATGAGCAGTTCTTC
NA	TRBV27	NA	TRBJ2-5	CASTDPQETQYF	TGTGCCAGCACCGACCCCCAAGAGACCCAGTACTTC
TRBD2	TRBV6-4	NA	TRBJ2-3	CASRPSGGETDTQYF	TGTGCCAGCAGACCTAGCGGAGGTGAGACAGATACGCAGTATTTT
TRBD1	TRBV18	NA	TRBJ1-4	CASSPPGQGFEKLFF	TGTGCCAGCTCACCACCGGGACAGGGTTTTGAAAAACTGTTTTTT
NA	TRBV5-4	NA	TRBJ2-5	CASSLASGVSGETQYF	TGTGCCAGCAGCTTGGCCTCAGGGGTTAGTGGAGAGACCCAGTACTTC
NA	TRBV4-2	NA	TRBJ2-5	CASSTDLGAQYF	TGTGCCAGCAGCACGGACCTCGGGGCCCAGTACTTC
NA	TRBV5-4	NA	TRBJ1-5	CAVSYSNQPQHF	TGTGCCGTGAGTTATAGCAATCAGCCCCAGCATTTT
NA	TRBV2	NA	TRBJ2-2	CASSERTVNTGELFF	TGTGCCAGCAGTGAACGGACAGTTAACACCGGGGAGCTGTTTTTT
NA	TRBV7-9	NA	TRBJ2-7	CASSLGAALEQYF	TGTGCCAGCAGCTTAGGGGCAGCCCTGGAGCAGTACTTC
NA	TRBV29-1	NA	TRBJ2-3	CSVGGDTQYF	TGCAGCGTTGGAGGAGATACGCAGTATTTT
NA	TRBV7-8	NA	TRBJ2-7	CASSLLRGQEQYF	TGTGCCAGCAGCCTCCTACGGGGGCAGGAGCAGTACTTC
NA	TRBV9	NA	TRBJ2-1	CASSPTGTLHEQFF	TGTGCCAGCAGCCCTACCGGGACACTTCATGAGCAGTTCTTC
NA	TRBV21-1	NA	TRBJ2-7	CASSKRGGTGCYEQYF	TGTGCCAGCAGCAAAAGGGGGGGGACAGGGTGCTACGAGCAGTACTTC
NA	TRBV5-1	NA	TRBJ1-4	CASSGTGVSNEKLFF	TGCGCCAGCAGCGGGACTGGGGTTTCTAATGAAAAACTGTTTTTT
NA	TRBV2	NA	TRBJ2-7	CASQGIDYEQYF	TGTGCCAGCCAGGGAATCGACTACGAGCAGTACTTC
TRBD1	TRBV19	NA	TRBJ2-3	CASRNRGNTDTQYF	TGTGCCAGTAGGAACAGGGGAAATACAGATACGCAGTATTTT
NA	TRBV5-1	NA	TRBJ1-2	CASSEGGQTSYTF	TGCGCCAGCAGCGAGGGCGGACAGACTAGCTACACCTTC
TRBD2	TRBV11-2	once	TRBJ2-1	CASSSLPSGIGGANEQFF	TGTGCCAGCAGCTCCCTCCCTAGCGGGATAGGGGGTGCGAATGAGCAGTTCTTC
NA	TRBV28	NA	TRBJ2-4	CASSVGELAKNIQYF	TGTGCCAGCAGTGTCGGGGAATTAGCCAAAAACATTCAGTACTTC
NA	TRBV18	once	TRBJ2-3	CASSPGVSDTQYF	TGTGCCAGCTCACCAGGGGTGTCAGATACGCAGTATTTT
NA	TRBV9	NA	TRBJ2-5	CASSVEMGAAQYF	TGTGCCAGCAGCGTAGAGATGGGAGCGGCCCAGTACTTC
TRBD2	TRBV10-3	NA	TRBJ2-1	CAINQLAGGWNEQFF	TGTGCCATCAATCAACTAGCGGGAGGATGGAATGAGCAGTTCTTC
TRBD2	TRBV30	NA	TRBJ2-3	CAWSSSGTTDTQYF	TGTGCCTGGAGCTCCAGCGGGACCACAGATACGCAGTATTTT
TRBD2	TRBV28	once	TRBJ2-3	CASSYGTRIDTQYF	TGTGCCAGCAGCTATGGGACTAGGATCGATACGCAGTATTTT
TRBD2	TRBV30	once	TRBJ2-7	CAWSTGRVYEQYF	TGTGCCTGGAGTACGGGGAGGGTCTACGAGCAGTACTTC
NA	TRBV29-1	NA	TRBJ2-7	CSVATPSYEQYF	TGCAGCGTTGCAACGCCCTCCTACGAGCAGTACTTC
TRBD2	TRBV7-8	NA	TRBJ2-7	CASSLRVAGGRAAGYEQYF	TGTGCCAGCAGCTTACGGGTCGCAGGCGGGAGGGCCGCGGGCTACGAGCAGTACTTC
NA	TRBV11-2	NA	TRBJ1-4	CASSLAEWRPNEKLFF	TGTGCCAGCAGCTTGGCCGAATGGAGACCTAATGAAAAACTGTTTTTT
NA	TRBV18	once	TRBJ1-2	CASSPTHRYGYTF	TGTGCCAGCTCACCAACACACAGATATGGCTACACCTTC
NA	TRBV5-6	NA	TRBJ2-6	CASSVDNAGSSGANVLTF	TGTGCCAGCAGCGTCGATAATGCAGGAAGTTCTGGGGCCAACGTCCTGACTTTC